Listed below are T cell receptor beta chains from one sample, sequenced in a study of T cell responses to AZD1222 COVID-19 vaccine. Here immunoSEQ multiplex PCR was the method, and the copy in TCRdb shows in-frame clones only, minus some. Here the sample spans about 82,000 clones, roughly 88% being singletons. Specimen: peripheral blood, collected 28 days after the second AZD1222 dose. These receptors were collected from an adult who received the AZD1222 COVID-19 vaccine. Both conserved end residues are part of each CDR3. D genes are given only for firm matches. Not all rows give a size; the values are once, few, many and, for expanded clones, a class.

v_gene	abundance	j_gene	d_gene	CDR3aa	CDR3nt
TRBV6-5	-	TRBJ1-5	-	CASSYSRDQPQHF	TGTGCCAGCAGTTACTCGAGGGATCAGCCCCAGCATTTT
TRBV2	many	TRBJ2-3	-	CASSELPNTHTQYF	TGTGCCAGCAGTGAACTTCCCAATACCCATACGCAGTATTTT
TRBV6-2/TRBV6-3	-	TRBJ1-2	-	CASSYSGVSNYGYTF	TGTGCCAGCAGTTACTCCGGGGTTTCTAACTATGGCTACACCTTC
TRBV11-2	-	TRBJ2-5	-	CASSLGQETQYF	TGTGCCAGCAGCTTGGGGCAAGAGACCCAGTACTTC
TRBV12-3/TRBV12-4	-	TRBJ2-5	-	CASRLEGKGTQYF	TGTGCCAGCAGGTTGGAAGGGAAGGGGACCCAGTACTTC
TRBV6-5	-	TRBJ1-1	-	CASTLGSEAFF	TGTGCCAGCACTCTAGGGTCGGAAGCTTTCTTT
TRBV18	-	TRBJ2-7	TRBD1	CASSPQPGQGIYEQYF	TGTGCCAGCTCACCTCAGCCGGGACAGGGAATATACGAGCAGTACTTC
TRBV19	-	TRBJ2-7	TRBD1	CASSTTYRGRKQYF	TGTGCCAGTAGTACGACGTACAGGGGGCGGAAGCAGTACTTC
TRBV27	-	TRBJ2-6	-	CASSFSSGANVLTF	TGTGCCAGCAGTTTTAGCTCTGGGGCCAACGTCCTGACTTTC
TRBV30	-	TRBJ1-5	-	CAWGGQPGQPQHF	TGTGCCTGGGGAGGACAGCCCGGCCAGCCCCAGCATTTT
TRBV18	-	TRBJ1-4	-	CASSPSIGIREKLFF	TGTGCCAGCTCACCGTCAATAGGGATCCGCGAAAAACTGTTTTTT
TRBV7-2	-	TRBJ2-4	TRBD2	CASSLPKSGGANIQYF	TGTGCCAGCAGCTTGCCAAAAAGCGGGGGGGCAAACATTCAGTACTTC
TRBV9	-	TRBJ1-3	-	CASSVGQYRGNTIYF	TGTGCCAGCAGCGTCGGACAGTATCGAGGAAACACCATATATTTT
TRBV27	few	TRBJ2-2	-	CASSLGARTGELFF	TGTGCCAGCAGTTTAGGGGCCCGGACCGGGGAGCTGTTTTTT
TRBV10-2	-	TRBJ1-3	-	CASSEFGFSSSGNTIYF	TGCGCCAGCAGTGAGTTTGGTTTTTCATCCTCTGGAAACACCATATATTTT
TRBV6-6	-	TRBJ2-1	TRBD2	CASGLGTSGSNEQFF	TGTGCCAGCGGTCTGGGGACTAGCGGGAGTAATGAGCAGTTCTTC
TRBV12-5	-	TRBJ2-3	-	CASGLRPDTQYF	TGTGCTAGTGGTTTAAGACCAGATACGCAGTATTTT
TRBV7-3	-	TRBJ2-1	TRBD1	CASSQGRGRAYNEQFF	TGTGCCAGCAGCCAGGGAAGGGGGCGGGCCTACAATGAGCAGTTCTTC
TRBV7-9	few	TRBJ2-5	-	CASSLVGREETQYF	TGTGCCAGCAGCTTAGTCGGCAGGGAAGAGACCCAGTACTTC
TRBV7-8	-	TRBJ1-6	-	CASSLDVPRGSPLHF	TGTGCCAGCAGCTTAGATGTCCCCCGAGGTTCACCCCTCCACTTT
TRBV7-9	few	TRBJ1-1	-	CASSPQALHRENTEAFF	TGTGCCAGCAGCCCTCAAGCATTGCACAGGGAAAACACTGAAGCTTTCTTT
TRBV6-5	once	TRBJ1-2	TRBD1	CASSPGQGSKYGYTF	TGTGCCAGCAGTCCTGGACAGGGATCCAAGTATGGCTACACCTTC